One sample yielded the 11 T cell receptor beta chains listed below, sequenced in a study of cytomegalovirus exposure and HLA in healthy donors. In the PCR, 60 Vbeta and 13 Jbeta primers were used. Clones were read by immunoSEQ multiplex PCR, and TCRdb kept only the in-frame ones, dropping some. The sample holds 150,000 to 200,000 clones, roughly 80% seen once. Sequencing input: PBMCs. These receptors were obtained from a female donor in good health and CMV-seronegative.

This clone was seen a few times. The rearrangement joins TRBV7-8 to TRBJ2-7; 7 nucleotides match TRBD2. This CDR3 is 15 amino acids long. The V and J ends lost 1 base and 4 bases, in that order; junction bases with no gene match: 7. Looked up from germline, CDR1 is SGHVS and CDR2 is FQNEAQ. CDR3 in amino acids: CASSLGAGEGYEQYF. The CDR3 nucleotides are TGTGCCAGCAGCTTAGGGGCGGGGGAGGGATACGAGCAGTACTTC.

The V call is TRBV6-1, the J call TRBJ1-5; tentatively, D is TRBD1 (6 bases). Between the trimmed V and J ends, which lost 6 bases and 5 bases, there was a span of 11 bases. CDR1 and CDR2 (germline): MNHNS, SASEGT. The CDR3 is made up of 13 amino acids. The CDR3 sequence is CASRGAADQPQHF. The CDR3 nucleotides are TGTGCCAGCAGGGGGGCGGCCGATCAGCCCCAGCATTTT.

The chain combines TRBV18 with TRBJ2-1; D possibly corresponds to TRBD1 (5 bases). Germline CDR1 reads KGHSH; CDR2 reads LQKENI. CDR3 length equals 14 residues. The V end lost 1 base, the J end lost 7 bases, and 11 bases lay between the germline ends. The CDR3 sequence is CASSPQGSGNEQFF. CDR3 nucleotide sequence: TGTGCCAGCTCACCACAGGGGTCTGGGAATGAGCAGTTCTTC. The entire variable domain, with the rest obtained from reference TRBV18 and TRBJ2-1, is as follows: NAGVMQNPRHLVRRRGQEARLRCSPMKGHSHVYWYRQLPEEGLKFMVYLQKENIIDESGMPKERFSAEFPKEGPSILRIQQVVRGDSAAYFCASSPQGSGNEQFFGPGTRLTVL.

This clone was counted only a few times. The rearrangement joins TRBV5-1 to TRBJ1-1; D is perhaps TRBD1 (5 bases). Trimming took 4 bases from V and 1 from J, leaving 8 bases between them. CDR3 length: 13 residues. Germline assignment: CDR1 SGHRS and CDR2 YFSETQ. The chain's CDR3 is CASSDQGNTEAFF. CDR3 in DNA: TGCGCCAGCAGCGATCAGGGGAACACTGAAGCTTTCTTT.

V is TRBV7-9 and J is TRBJ2-1; D not resolved. This CDR3 contains 10 residues. Between the trimmed V and J ends, which lost 3 bases and 10 bases, there was a span of 4 bases. The germline CDR1 and CDR2 sequences are SEHNR and FQNEAQ (reference sequence). CDR3 amino acids: CASSLAEQFF. The CDR3 coding sequence is TGTGCCAGCAGCTTGGCCGAGCAGTTCTTC.

This chain joins TRBV5-6 and TRBJ1-5, with D unresolved. CDR3 length equals 15 residues. Germline V gene data show CDR1 as SGHDT and CDR2 as YYEEEE. The V gene lost 3 bases and the J gene lost 0 bases, with 10 bases spanning the gap. CDR3: CASSWREDSNQPQHF. Here the CDR3 DNA reads TGTGCCAGCAGCTGGCGGGAGGATAGCAATCAGCCCCAGCATTTT.

J is TRBJ1-3 and V is TRBV7-2; 7 nucleotides match TRBD1. With 5 bases clipped from V and 0 bases from J, the junction kept 4 bases outside the gene matches. Germline V CDR1 and CDR2: SGHTA, FQGNSA. This CDR3 spans 15 amino acids. Here the CDR3 reads CASSRDRFSGNTIYF. CDR3 nucleotide sequence: TGTGCCAGCAGCCGGGACAGATTCTCTGGAAACACCATATATTTT.

The rearrangement links TRBV19 to TRBJ2-5; perhaps TRBD1 as D (5 bases). Germline CDR1 is LNHDA and CDR2 is SQIVND (reference sequence). Deletions cut 3 bases from V and 2 bases from J, with 10 bases between. The CDR3 sequence is 14 residues long. CDR3 protein: CASSMIGDQETQYF. The CDR3 DNA is TGTGCCAGTAGTATGATAGGGGATCAAGAGACCCAGTACTTC. Full variable domain (remainder filled in from reference TRBV19 and TRBJ2-5): DGGITQSPKYLFRKEGQNVTLSCEQNLNHDAMYWYRQDPGQGLRLIYYSQIVNDFQKGDIAEGYSVSREKKESFPLTVTSAQKNPTAFYLCASSMIGDQETQYFGPGTRLLVL.

The chain uses TRBV18 and TRBJ2-1, with D maybe TRBD1 (6 bases). The CDR3 is made up of 16 amino acids. V was trimmed by 3 bases and J by 6 bases, leaving 18 bases between them. Germline V gene lookup returns CDR1 KGHSH and CDR2 LQKENI. The CDR3 protein is CASSPLTGTIGNEQFF. The CDR3 DNA is TGTGCCAGCTCACCGTTAACAGGGACGATTGGCAATGAGCAGTTCTTC.

CDR3 amino acids: CASTQTGVQPQHF. The DNA of the CDR3 is TGTGCCAGCACCCAAACAGGGGTACAGCCCCAGCATTTT. The chain links TRBV28 to TRBJ1-5, with 7 bases matching TRBD1. The CDR3 sequence is 13 residues long. The J segment lost 7 bases and the V segment lost 7 bases, leaving 7 bases of the junction unmatched. CDR1 is MDHEN, CDR2 SYDVKM, per germline.

The gene calls are TRBV2 and TRBJ2-6; 7 nucleotides align to TRBD1. Per germline, CDR1 SNHLY and CDR2 FYNNEI. The CDR3 runs 14 residues. Unmatched junction bases numbered 5, after V lost 8 bases and J lost 4 bases. CDR3 loop: CASSDRAGANVLTF. The DNA for the CDR3 is TGTGCCAGCTCAGACAGGGCCGGGGCCAACGTCCTGACTTTC.